Detailed here is one T cell receptor (beta chain). Its matching antigen is unknown. The data belong to a study of T cell repertoires in cytomegalovirus infection. This CDR3 is built from 15 residues. Germline loops: CDR1 SEHNR, CDR2 FQNEAQ (reference sequence). Trimming took 3 bases from V and 1 from J, leaving 9 bases between them. Study results and caveats: In two of eight donors, the top clonotype was HLA-C-restricted CMV-specific.

TCRdb ran MiXCR on the reads and lists one entry per CDR3 protein. Altogether fewer than 300,000 distinct CDR3 sequences are present, about 25% being singletons, with the ten largest covering approximately 13%. This TCR came from a human donor in good health (CMV status not recorded). Some clones in this sample may be carry-over from other donors' samples. The gene calls are TRBV7-9 and TRBJ2-2; D remains unclear. Sequencing was carried out using PBMCs. CDR3 region: CASSFGSVNTGELFF. The DNA for the CDR3 is TGTGCCAGCAGCTTCGGCAGCGTGAACACCGGGGAGCTGTTTTTT.